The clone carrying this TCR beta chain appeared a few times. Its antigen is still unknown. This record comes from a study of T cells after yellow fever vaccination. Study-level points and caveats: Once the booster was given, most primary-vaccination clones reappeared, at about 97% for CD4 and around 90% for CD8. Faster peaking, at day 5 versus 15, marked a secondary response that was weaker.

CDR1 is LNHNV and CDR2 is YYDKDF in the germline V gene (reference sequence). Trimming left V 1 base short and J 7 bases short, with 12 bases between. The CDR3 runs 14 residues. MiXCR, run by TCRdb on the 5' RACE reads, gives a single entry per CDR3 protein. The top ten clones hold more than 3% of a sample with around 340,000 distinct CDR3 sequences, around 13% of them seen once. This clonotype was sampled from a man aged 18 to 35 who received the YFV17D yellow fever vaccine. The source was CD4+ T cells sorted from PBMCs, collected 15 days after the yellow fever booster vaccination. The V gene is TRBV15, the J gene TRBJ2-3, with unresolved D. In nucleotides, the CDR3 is TGTGCCACCAGCAGAGGCTCCCTTGAGAATACGCAGTATTTT. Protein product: CATSRGSLENTQYF.